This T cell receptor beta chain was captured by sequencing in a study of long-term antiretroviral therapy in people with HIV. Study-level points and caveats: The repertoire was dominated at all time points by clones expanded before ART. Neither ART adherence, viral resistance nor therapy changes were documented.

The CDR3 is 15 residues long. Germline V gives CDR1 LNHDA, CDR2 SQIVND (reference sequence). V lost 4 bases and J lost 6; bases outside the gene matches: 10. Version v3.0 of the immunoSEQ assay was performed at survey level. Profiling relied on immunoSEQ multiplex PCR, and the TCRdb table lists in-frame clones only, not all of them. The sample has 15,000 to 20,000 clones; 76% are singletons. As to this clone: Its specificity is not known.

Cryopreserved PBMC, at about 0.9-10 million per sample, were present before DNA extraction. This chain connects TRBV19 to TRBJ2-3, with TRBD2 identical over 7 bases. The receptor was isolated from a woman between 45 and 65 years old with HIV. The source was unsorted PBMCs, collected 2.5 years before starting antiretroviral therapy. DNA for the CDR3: TGTGCCAGTAGTACGTTCGGGGGGAGGTTGGATACGCAGTATTTT. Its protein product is CASSTFGGRLDTQYF.